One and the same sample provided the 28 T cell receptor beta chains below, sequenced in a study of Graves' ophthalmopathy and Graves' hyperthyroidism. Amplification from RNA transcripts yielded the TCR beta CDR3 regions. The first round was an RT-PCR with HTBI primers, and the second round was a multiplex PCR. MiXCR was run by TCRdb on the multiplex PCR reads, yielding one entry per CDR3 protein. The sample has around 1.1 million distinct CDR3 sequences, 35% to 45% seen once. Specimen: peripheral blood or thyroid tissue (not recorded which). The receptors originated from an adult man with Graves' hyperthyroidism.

The CDR3 sequence: CATSSYSGTGGNQPQHF. CDR3 DNA: TGTGCCACCAGCAGTTACTCCGGGACAGGGGGCAATCAGCCCCAGCATTTT. The chain uses TRBV15 and TRBJ1-5, with 10 positions matching TRBD1. The length of the CDR3 is 17 residues. V dropped 3 bases and J dropped 2; count of bases not matched to a gene: 7. The germline V gene encodes CDR1 LNHNV and CDR2 YYDKDF (reference sequence). The full variable domain, its missing parts supplied by reference TRBV15 and TRBJ1-5, is DAMVIQNPRYQVTQFGKPVTLSCSQTLNHNVMYWYQQKSSQAPKLLFHYYDKDFNNEADTPDNFQSRRPNTSFCFLDIRSPGLGDTAMYLCATSSYSGTGGNQPQHFGDGTRLSIL.

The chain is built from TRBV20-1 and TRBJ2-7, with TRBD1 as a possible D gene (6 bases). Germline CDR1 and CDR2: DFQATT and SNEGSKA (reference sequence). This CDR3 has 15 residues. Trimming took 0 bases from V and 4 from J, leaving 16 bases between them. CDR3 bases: TGCAGTGCTAGAGATTTCGGGACACGCGTGTACGAGCAGTACTTC. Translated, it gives CSARDFGTRVYEQYF.

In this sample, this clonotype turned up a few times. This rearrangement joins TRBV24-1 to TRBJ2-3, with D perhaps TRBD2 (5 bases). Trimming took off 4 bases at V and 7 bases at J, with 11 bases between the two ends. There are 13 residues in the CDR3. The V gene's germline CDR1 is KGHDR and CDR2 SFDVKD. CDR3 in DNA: TGTGCCACCAGTGAGGATCTAGCAAATACGCAGTATTTT. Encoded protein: CATSEDLANTQYF.

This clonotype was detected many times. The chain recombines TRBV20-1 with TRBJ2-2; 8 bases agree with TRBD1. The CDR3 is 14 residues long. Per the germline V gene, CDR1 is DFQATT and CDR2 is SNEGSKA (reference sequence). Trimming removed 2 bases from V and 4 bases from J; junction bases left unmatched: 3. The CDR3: CSARIGQGTGELFF. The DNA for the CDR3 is TGCAGTGCTAGAATCGGACAGGGCACCGGGGAGCTGTTTTTT.

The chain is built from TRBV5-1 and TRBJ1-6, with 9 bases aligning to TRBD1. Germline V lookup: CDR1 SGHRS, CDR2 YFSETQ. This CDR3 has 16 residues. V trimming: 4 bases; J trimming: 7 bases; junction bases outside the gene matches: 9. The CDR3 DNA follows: TGCGCCAGCAGCACCGGGACAGGGACGTTGAATTCACCCCTCCACTTT. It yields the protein CASSTGTGTLNSPLHF.

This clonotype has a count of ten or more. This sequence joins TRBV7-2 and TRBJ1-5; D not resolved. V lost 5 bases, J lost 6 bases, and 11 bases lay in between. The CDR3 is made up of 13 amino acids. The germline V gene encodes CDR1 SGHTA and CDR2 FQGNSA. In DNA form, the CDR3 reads TGTGCCAGCAGCCTCTCGTCGGTTCAGCCCCAGCATTTT. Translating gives CASSLSSVQPQHF.

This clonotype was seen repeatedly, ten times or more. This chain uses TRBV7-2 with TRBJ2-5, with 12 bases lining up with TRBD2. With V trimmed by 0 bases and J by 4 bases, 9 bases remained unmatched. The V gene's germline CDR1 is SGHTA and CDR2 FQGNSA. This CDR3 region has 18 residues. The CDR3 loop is CASSLALAGGVPAETQYF. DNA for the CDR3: TGTGCCAGCAGCTTAGCGCTAGCGGGGGGGGTCCCTGCAGAGACCCAGTACTTC. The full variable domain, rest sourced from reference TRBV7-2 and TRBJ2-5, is GAGVSQSPSNKVTEKGKDVELRCDPISGHTALYWYRQSLGQGLEFLIYFQGNSAPDKSGLPSDRFSAERTGGSVSTLTIQRTQQEDSAVYLCASSLALAGGVPAETQYFGPGTRLLVL.

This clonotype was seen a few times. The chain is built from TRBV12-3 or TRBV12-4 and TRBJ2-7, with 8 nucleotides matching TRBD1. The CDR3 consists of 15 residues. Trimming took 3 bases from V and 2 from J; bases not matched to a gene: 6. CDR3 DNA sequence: TGTGCCAGCAGTTTGGAACCGACAGGGGCCTACGAGCAGTACTTC. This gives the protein CASSLEPTGAYEQYF.

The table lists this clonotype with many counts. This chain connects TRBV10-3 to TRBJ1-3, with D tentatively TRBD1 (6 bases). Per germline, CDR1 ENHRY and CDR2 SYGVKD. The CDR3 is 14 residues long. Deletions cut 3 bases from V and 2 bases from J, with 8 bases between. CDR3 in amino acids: CAISDTGTGNTIYF. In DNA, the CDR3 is TGTGCCATCAGTGATACAGGGACTGGAAACACCATATATTTT.

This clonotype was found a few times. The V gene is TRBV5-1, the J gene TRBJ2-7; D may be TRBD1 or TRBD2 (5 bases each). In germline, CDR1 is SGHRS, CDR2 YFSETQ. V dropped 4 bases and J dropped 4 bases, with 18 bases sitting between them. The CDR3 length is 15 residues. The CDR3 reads CASSPPPGTAYEQYF. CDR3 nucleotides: TGCGCCAGCAGCCCGCCGCCCGGGACCGCTTACGAGCAGTACTTC.

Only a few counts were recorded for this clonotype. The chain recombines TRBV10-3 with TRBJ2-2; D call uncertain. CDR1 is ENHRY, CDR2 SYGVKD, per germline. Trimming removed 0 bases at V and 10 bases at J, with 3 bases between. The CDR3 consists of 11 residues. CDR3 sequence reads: CAISESEELFF. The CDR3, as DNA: TGTGCCATCAGTGAGTCAGAGGAGCTGTTTTTT.

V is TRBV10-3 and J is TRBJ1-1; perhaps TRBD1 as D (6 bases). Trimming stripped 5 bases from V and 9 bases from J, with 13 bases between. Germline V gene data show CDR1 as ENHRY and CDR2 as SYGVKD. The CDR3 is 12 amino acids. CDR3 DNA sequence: TGTGCCATCAGTTCGACCACAGGGCAAGCTTTCTTT. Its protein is CAISSTTGQAFF.

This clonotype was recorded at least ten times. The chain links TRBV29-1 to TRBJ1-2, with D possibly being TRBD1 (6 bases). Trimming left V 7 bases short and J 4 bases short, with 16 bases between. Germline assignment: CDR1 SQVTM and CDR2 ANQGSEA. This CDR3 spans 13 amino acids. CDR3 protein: CSGANQGPYGYTF. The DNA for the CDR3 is TGCAGCGGAGCAAACCAGGGGCCCTATGGCTACACCTTC.

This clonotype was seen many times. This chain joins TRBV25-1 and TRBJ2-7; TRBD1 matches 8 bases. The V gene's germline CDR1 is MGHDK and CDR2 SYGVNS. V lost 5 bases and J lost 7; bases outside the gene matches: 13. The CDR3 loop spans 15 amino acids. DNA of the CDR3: TGTGCCAGCAGTTCCCCCAGGACAGGGTATTATGAGCAGTACTTC. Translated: CASSSPRTGYYEQYF.

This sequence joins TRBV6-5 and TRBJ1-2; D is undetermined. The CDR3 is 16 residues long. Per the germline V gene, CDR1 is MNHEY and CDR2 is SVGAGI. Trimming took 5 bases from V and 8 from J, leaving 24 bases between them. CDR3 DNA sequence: TGTGCCAGCAGTACCCCCCAGGCGGGTAGTTTGCGAGGCTACACCTTC. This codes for CASSTPQAGSLRGYTF.

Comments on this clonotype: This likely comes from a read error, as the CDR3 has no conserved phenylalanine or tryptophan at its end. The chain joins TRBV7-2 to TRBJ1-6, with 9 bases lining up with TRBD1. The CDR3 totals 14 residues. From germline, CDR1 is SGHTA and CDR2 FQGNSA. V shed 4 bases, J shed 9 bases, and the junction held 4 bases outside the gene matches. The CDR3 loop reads CASSSDRGGSPLHL. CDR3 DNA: TGTGCCAGCAGCTCGGACAGGGGCGGTTCACCCCTCCACCTT.

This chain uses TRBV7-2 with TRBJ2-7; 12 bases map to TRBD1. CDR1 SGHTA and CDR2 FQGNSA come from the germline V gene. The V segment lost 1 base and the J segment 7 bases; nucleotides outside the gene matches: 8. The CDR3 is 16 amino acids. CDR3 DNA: TGTGCCAGCAGCTTAGTCGCGGGACAGGGGGCTGAGGAGCAGTACTTC. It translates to CASSLVAGQGAEEQYF.

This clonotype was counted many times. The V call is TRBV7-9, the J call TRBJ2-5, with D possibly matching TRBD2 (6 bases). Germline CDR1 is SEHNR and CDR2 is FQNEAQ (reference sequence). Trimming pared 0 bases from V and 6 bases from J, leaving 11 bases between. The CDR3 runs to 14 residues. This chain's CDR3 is CASSLAGGTKTQYF. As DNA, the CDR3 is TGTGCCAGCAGCTTAGCTGGGGGGACGAAGACCCAGTACTTC.

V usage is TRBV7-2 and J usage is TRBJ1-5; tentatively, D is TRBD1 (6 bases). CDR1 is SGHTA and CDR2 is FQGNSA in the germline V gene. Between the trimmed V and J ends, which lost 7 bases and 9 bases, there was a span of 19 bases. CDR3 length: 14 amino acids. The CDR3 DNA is TGTGCCAGCAATTACGGGGGGCCTGGATGGCCCCAGCATTTT. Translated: CASNYGGPGWPQHF.

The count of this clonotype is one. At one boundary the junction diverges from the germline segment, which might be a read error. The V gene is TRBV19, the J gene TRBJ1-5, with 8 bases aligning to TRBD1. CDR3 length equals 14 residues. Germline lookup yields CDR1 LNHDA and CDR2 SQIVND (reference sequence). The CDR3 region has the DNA TGTGCCAGCGGACAGGGCGGGCGGGATCAGTCCCAGCATTTT. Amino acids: CASGQGGRDQSQHF. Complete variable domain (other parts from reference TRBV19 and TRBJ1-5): DGGITQSPKYLFRKEGQNVTLSCEQNLNHDAMYWYRQDPGQGLRLIYYSQIVNDFQKGDIAEGYSVSREKKESFPLTVTSAQKNPTAFYLCASGQGGRDQSQHFGDGTRLSIL.

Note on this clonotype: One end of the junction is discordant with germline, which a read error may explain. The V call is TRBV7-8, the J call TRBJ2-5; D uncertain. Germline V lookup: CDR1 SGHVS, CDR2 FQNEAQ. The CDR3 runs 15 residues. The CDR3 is CASSSSAGRQESQYF. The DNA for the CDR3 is TGTGCCAGCAGCTCATCCGCCGGCAGGCAAGAGTCCCAGTACTTC. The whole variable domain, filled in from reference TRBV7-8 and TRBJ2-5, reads GAGVSQSPRYKVAKRGQDVALRCDPISGHVSLFWYQQALGQGPEFLTYFQNEAQLDKSGLPSDRFFAERPEGSVSTLKIQRTQQEDSAVYLCASSSSAGRQESQYFGPGTRLLVL.

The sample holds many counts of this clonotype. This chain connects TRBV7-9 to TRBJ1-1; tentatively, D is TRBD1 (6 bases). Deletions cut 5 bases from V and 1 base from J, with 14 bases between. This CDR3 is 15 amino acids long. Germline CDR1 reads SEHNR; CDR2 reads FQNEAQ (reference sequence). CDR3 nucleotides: TGTGCCAGCAGCACCGAGAGGACAGCGAACACTGAAGCTTTCTTT. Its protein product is CASSTERTANTEAFF.

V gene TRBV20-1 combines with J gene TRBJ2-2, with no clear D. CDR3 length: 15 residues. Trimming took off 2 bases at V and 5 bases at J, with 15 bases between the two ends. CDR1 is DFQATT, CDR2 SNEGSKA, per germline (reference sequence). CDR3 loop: CSARKPGRTTGELFF. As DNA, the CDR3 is TGCAGTGCTAGAAAGCCCGGACGAACAACCGGGGAGCTGTTTTTT.

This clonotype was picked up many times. This CDR3 is CSASPGTQETQYF. CDR3 DNA: TGCAGTGCTAGCCCGGGAACACAAGAGACCCAGTACTTC. This chain joins TRBV20-1 and TRBJ2-5; D might be TRBD2 (5 bases). This CDR3 contains 13 residues. Between the trimmed V and J ends, which lost 3 bases and 2 bases, there was a span of 10 bases. From germline, CDR1 is DFQATT and CDR2 SNEGSKA (reference sequence).

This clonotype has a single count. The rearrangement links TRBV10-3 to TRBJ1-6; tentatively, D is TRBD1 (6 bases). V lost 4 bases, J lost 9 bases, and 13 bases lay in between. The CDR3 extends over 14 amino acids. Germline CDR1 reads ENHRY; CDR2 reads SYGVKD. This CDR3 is CAISGVLGGSPLHF. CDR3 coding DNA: TGTGCCATCAGTGGAGTCCTAGGGGGTTCACCCCTCCACTTT.

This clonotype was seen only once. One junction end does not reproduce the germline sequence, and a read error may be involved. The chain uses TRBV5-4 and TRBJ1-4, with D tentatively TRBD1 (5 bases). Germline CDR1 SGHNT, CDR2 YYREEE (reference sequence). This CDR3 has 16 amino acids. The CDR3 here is CASSPGPGGTNEKLFF. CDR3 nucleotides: TGCGCCAGCAGCCCCGGGCCCGGGGGTACTAATGAAAAACTGTTTTTT.

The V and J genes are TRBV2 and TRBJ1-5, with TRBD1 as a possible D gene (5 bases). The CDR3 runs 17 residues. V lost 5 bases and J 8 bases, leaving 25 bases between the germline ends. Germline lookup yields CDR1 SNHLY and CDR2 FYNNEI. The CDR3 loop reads CASSPGLQVPAIKPQHF. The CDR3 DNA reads TGTGCCAGCAGTCCAGGGCTACAGGTTCCGGCAATCAAGCCCCAGCATTTT.

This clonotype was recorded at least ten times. The CDR3 loop reads CASRRSGTGVYGYTF. As DNA, the CDR3 is TGTGCCAGCAGACGATCCGGGACAGGAGTCTATGGCTACACCTTC. This chain connects TRBV12-3 or TRBV12-4 to TRBJ1-2; TRBD1 matches 8 bases. The trim removed 6 bases at V and 4 bases at J, leaving 10 bases unmatched. The CDR3 sequence is 15 residues long.